One sample yielded the 24 T cell receptor beta chains listed below, sequenced in a study of T cell responses to AZD1222 COVID-19 vaccine. Sequenced by immunoSEQ multiplex PCR; TCRdb stores in-frame clones only, minus some. The sample has under 200,000 clones; 85% to 95% are singletons. Source: peripheral blood, taken on day 0 of AZD1222 vaccination. All receptors derive from an adult in good health.

The chain links TRBV6-1 to TRBJ1-5; the D is unclear. Deletions cut 3 bases from V and 3 bases from J, with 15 bases between. Germline V gives CDR1 MNHNS, CDR2 SASEGT. The CDR3 totals 16 residues. The CDR3 sequence is CASSDYVFTANQPQHF. CDR3 sequence (DNA): TGTGCCAGCAGTGACTACGTGTTTACGGCCAATCAGCCCCAGCATTTT.

This sequence joins TRBV27 and TRBJ1-1, with no clear D. Germline V gene data show CDR1 as MNHEY and CDR2 as SMNVEV (reference sequence). This CDR3 has 10 residues. V gave up 8 bases and J gave up 11 bases, with 12 bases separating them. CDR3 bases: TGTGCCAGCCTTTCCCCAAGGGCTTTCTTT. Residues: CASLSPRAFF.

Only one count was recorded for this clone. The rearrangement joins TRBV7-6 to TRBJ1-1; 9 positions match TRBD1. The V gene end was trimmed by 1 base and the J gene end by 6 bases; junction bases not matched to a gene: 6. The CDR3 is 15 amino acids. Germline CDR1 SGHVS, CDR2 FNYEAQ. The chain's CDR3 is CASSLDTGGISEAFF. CDR3 nucleotide sequence: TGTGCCAGCAGCTTAGATACAGGGGGCATTTCTGAAGCTTTCTTT.

The rearrangement joins TRBV18 to TRBJ2-2; 7 nucleotides line up with TRBD1. CDR1 and CDR2 (germline): KGHSH, LQKENI. Germline trimming cut 0 bases from V and 4 bases from J; bases unmatched to any gene: 2. The CDR3 totals 15 residues. The CDR3 DNA sequence: TGTGCCAGCTCACCACCGGGACAGACCACCGGGGAGCTGTTTTTT. It yields the protein CASSPPGQTTGELFF.

The chain recombines TRBV15 with TRBJ1-1; D is uncertain. Germline V lookup: CDR1 LNHNV, CDR2 YYDKDF (reference sequence). This CDR3 is built from 12 residues. V lost 9 bases and J lost 3, with 11 bases in between. In DNA form, the CDR3 reads TGTGCCACTTCTGGCTGGGACACTGAAGCTTTCTTT. Protein sequence: CATSGWDTEAFF.

The CDR3 loop is CASSPDRRNTEAFF. The DNA for the CDR3 is TGTGCCAGCAGCCCTGACAGGAGGAACACTGAAGCTTTCTTT. This rearrangement joins TRBV5-4 to TRBJ1-1; a possible D gene is TRBD1 (6 bases). Trimming removed 4 bases at V and 1 base at J, with 11 bases between. CDR3 size: 14 residues. Per germline, CDR1 SGHNT and CDR2 YYREEE (reference sequence).

The chain recombines TRBV5-6 with TRBJ1-2; D call uncertain. CDR3 size: 15 residues. V lost 2 bases, J lost 5 bases, and 16 bases lay in between. Germline V gene sequence: CDR1 SGHDT, CDR2 YYEEEE. DNA of the CDR3: TGTGCCAGCAGCTTAGGGTCGGCAGCGGATTATGGCTACACCTTC. Protein product: CASSLGSAADYGYTF.

This clone has ten or more counts. The rearrangement joins TRBV12-3 or TRBV12-4 to TRBJ1-5; maybe TRBD1 (5 bases). The CDR3 contains 13 residues. V lost 6 bases, J lost 4 bases, and 10 bases lay in between. In nucleotides, the CDR3 is TGTGCCAGCAGGCAAGGGGTGAATCAGCCCCAGCATTTT. Protein sequence: CASRQGVNQPQHF.

The V and J genes are TRBV4-1 and TRBJ1-2, with 7 bases lining up with TRBD1. The germline CDR1 and CDR2 sequences are MGHRA and YSYEKL. V lost 4 bases to trimming and J lost 5 bases; unmatched junction nucleotides: 4. The CDR3 totals 13 residues. Written as DNA, the CDR3 is TGCGCCAGCAGCCCTGGGACAGAGTATGGCTACACCTTC. It translates to CASSPGTEYGYTF.

The J gene is TRBJ1-3, the V gene TRBV6-1; D may be TRBD1 (5 bases). V lost 2 bases and J lost 7, with 15 bases in between. The germline V gene encodes CDR1 MNHNS and CDR2 SASEGT. The CDR3 covers 15 residues. CDR3 nucleotides: TGTGCCAGCAGTGAACACGGGACGATACGTAACACCATATATTTT. This encodes CASSEHGTIRNTIYF.

This clone has only a few counts. This chain joins TRBV25-1 and TRBJ1-1; TRBD1 matches at 7 bases. CDR1 and CDR2 from the germline V gene are MGHDK and SYGVNS. The CDR3 is 15 amino acids. The ends lost 0 bases at V and 1 base at J; junction bases unmatched: 2. The CDR3: CASSEYQGENTEAFF. The CDR3 DNA follows: TGTGCCAGCAGTGAATATCAGGGGGAGAACACTGAAGCTTTCTTT.

The genes are TRBV29-1 and TRBJ2-5; 7 nucleotides match TRBD1. Germline values: CDR1 SQVTM, CDR2 ANQGSEA. The CDR3 covers 13 residues. Trimming took 3 bases from V and 1 from J; bases not matched to a gene: 2. The CDR3 sequence is CSVDSGGQETQYF. DNA for the CDR3: TGCAGCGTTGATTCAGGGGGCCAAGAGACCCAGTACTTC.

This rearrangement joins TRBV2 to TRBJ1-1; TRBD1 matches at 9 bases. Germline loops: CDR1 SNHLY, CDR2 FYNNEI. CDR3 length: 14 residues. Trimming at V came to 6 bases and at J to 5 bases, leaving 7 bases not matched to a gene. The chain's CDR3 is CASRRETGGTEAFF. DNA of the CDR3: TGTGCCAGCAGACGCGAGACAGGGGGAACTGAAGCTTTCTTT. Full variable domain (missing parts from reference TRBV2 and TRBJ1-1): EPEVTQTPSHQVTQMGQEVILRCVPISNHLYFYWYRQILGQKVEFLVSFYNNEISEKSEIFDDQFSVERPDGSNFTLKIRSTKLEDSAMYFCASRRETGGTEAFFGQGTRLTVV.

V is TRBV20-1 and J is TRBJ2-1, with D tentatively TRBD1 or TRBD2 (6 bases each). The CDR3 has 15 amino acids. The V gene's germline CDR1 is DFQATT and CDR2 SNEGSKA (reference sequence). Trimming took off 3 bases at V and 2 bases at J, with 14 bases between the two ends. CDR3 nucleotide sequence: TGCAGTGCTAGTCCCCCGGGGGCCGCCTACAATGAGCAGTTCTTC. Encoded protein: CSASPPGAAYNEQFF.

On this clone: The junction and the germline gene differ at one end; a read error may be behind it. V usage is TRBV6-5 and J usage is TRBJ1-5, with 7 bases matching TRBD1. The length of the CDR3 is 13 residues. Per germline, CDR1 MNHEY and CDR2 SVGAGI. CDR3 in DNA: TGTGCCAGCAGTTACTCTTTGGACAGGCCATTTACTTTT. Protein product: CASSYSLDRPFTF.

The chain employs TRBV18 and TRBJ2-7, with D perhaps matching TRBD1 (5 bases). The length of the CDR3 is 14 residues. The V end was cut by 2 bases, the J end by 5 bases, with 13 bases between. Germline CDR1 is KGHSH and CDR2 is LQKENI. CDR3 sequence: CASSPSIRVDEQYF. CDR3 bases: TGTGCCAGCTCACCAAGTATCAGGGTTGACGAGCAGTACTTC.

The chain carries TRBV6-5 and TRBJ2-3; the D is unclear. There are 13 residues in the CDR3. Trimming removed 4 bases at V and 2 bases at J, with 7 bases between. The V gene's germline CDR1 is MNHEY and CDR2 SVGAGI. CDR3 nucleotide sequence: TGTGCCAGCAGTTCCCCAAACACAGATACGCAGTATTTT. It codes for CASSSPNTDTQYF.

This chain links TRBV27 with TRBJ2-1; 8 bases are shared with TRBD1. The germline gives CDR1 MNHEY, CDR2 SMNVEV (reference sequence). The CDR3 is 18 amino acids. The V segment lost 6 bases and the J segment 6 bases; nucleotides outside the gene matches: 19. CDR3 in amino acids: CASSRRQGAAVGLNEQFF. The CDR3 nucleotides are TGTGCCAGCAGCCGACGGCAGGGGGCGGCGGTTGGCCTCAATGAGCAGTTCTTC.

The rearrangement joins TRBV19 to TRBJ1-1; D remains ambiguous. The CDR3 consists of 13 residues. In germline, CDR1 is LNHDA, CDR2 SQIVND (reference sequence). Trimming cost V 3 bases and J 2 bases, with 7 bases left between them. CDR3 protein: CASSIPSNTEAFF. CDR3 nucleotide sequence: TGTGCCAGTAGTATTCCCAGCAACACTGAAGCTTTCTTT.

CDR3 nucleotide sequence: TGTGCCAGTAACCCGGGACAGGGGAGGCCCCAGCCCCAGCATTTT. Encoded protein: CASNPGQGRPQPQHF. The chain employs TRBV19 and TRBJ1-5, with 10 bases identical to TRBD1. The V and J ends lost 7 bases and 7 bases, in that order; junction bases with no gene match: 10. This CDR3 contains 15 residues. Looked up from germline, CDR1 is LNHDA and CDR2 is SQIVND (reference sequence).

This clone was picked up one time. V is TRBV2 and J is TRBJ1-4; TRBD1 might be the D (5 bases). The CDR3 runs to 14 residues. The germline gives CDR1 SNHLY, CDR2 FYNNEI. The V end lost 4 bases, the J end lost 4 bases, and 10 bases lay between the germline ends. CDR3 sequence (DNA): TGTGCCAGCAGTGCAGGGCCCCTTAATGAAAAACTGTTTTTT. Translating gives CASSAGPLNEKLFF. Full variable domain (missing parts from reference TRBV2 and TRBJ1-4): EPEVTQTPSHQVTQMGQEVILRCVPISNHLYFYWYRQILGQKVEFLVSFYNNEISEKSEIFDDQFSVERPDGSNFTLKIRSTKLEDSAMYFCASSAGPLNEKLFFGSGTQLSVL.

The genes are TRBV5-6 and TRBJ1-1; D is unresolved. Germline CDR1 SGHDT, CDR2 YYEEEE. Trimming shortened V by 4 bases and J by 1 base, and 14 bases separated the two germline ends. This CDR3 is built from 15 residues. Here the CDR3 reads CASSLRRGGNTEAFF. The CDR3 DNA is TGTGCCAGCAGCCTAAGACGTGGAGGGAACACTGAAGCTTTCTTT.

The chain joins TRBV23-1 to TRBJ1-6; a possible D gene is TRBD1 (5 bases). TRBV23-1 is an ORF, with its function uncertain. Trimming stripped 8 bases from V and 0 bases from J, with 14 bases between. The CDR3 has 16 amino acids. The CDR3 reads CASLGQLGSYNSPLHF. As DNA, the CDR3 is TGCGCCAGCTTGGGGCAGTTAGGCTCCTATAATTCACCCCTCCACTTT.

This sequence joins TRBV5-1 and TRBJ2-2; TRBD1 matches 7 bases. There are 17 residues in the CDR3. From germline, CDR1 is SGHRS and CDR2 YFSETQ. Trimming at V came to 3 bases and at J to 1 base, leaving 9 bases not matched to a gene. The CDR3 DNA reads as TGCGCCAGCAGCTCGACCCCCGGGACAGAGAACACCGGGGAGCTGTTTTTT. Its translation is CASSSTPGTENTGELFF.